The T cell receptor (beta chain) under discussion was sequenced for a study of T cell responses to AZD1222 COVID-19 vaccine. Libraries were prepared by immunoSEQ multiplex PCR; TCRdb keeps only in-frame clonotypes and omits some of them. The sample contains 240,000 or so clones, over 90% of which appear only once. The CDR3 has 15 amino acids. Germline V CDR1 and CDR2: SGHTA, FQGTGA. V lost 1 base to trimming and J lost 1 base, with 10 bases between them. This receptor was taken from an adult in good health. This chain links TRBV7-3 with TRBJ2-5; the D gene is possibly TRBD2 (6 bases). The input for sequencing was peripheral blood, taken on day 0 of AZD1222 vaccination. CDR3 sequence (DNA): TGTGCCAGCAGCTTAAGCGGGGCGTCCCAAGAGACCCAGTACTTC. Protein: CASSLSGASQETQYF.